What follows are 17 T cell receptor beta chains derived from one specimen sequenced in a study of blood T cell repertoires in COVID-19. TCRdb's table, derived via immunoSEQ multiplex PCR, lists solely in-frame clones and lacks some. The sample holds 130,000 or so clones, around 83% seen once. Sequencing was done on a sample of peripheral blood. The receptor set was obtained from a woman in her sixties or seventies with acute or convalescent COVID-19.

This clone was observed a single time. The chain uses TRBV9 and TRBJ1-3; D gene uncertain. CDR1 is SGDLS and CDR2 is YYNGEE in the germline V gene. V was shortened by 2 bases and J by 0 bases, with 12 bases between the two germline ends. The CDR3 has 16 amino acids. CDR3 DNA: TGTGCCAGCAGCGTCAACGGCGGAGTCTCTGGAAACACCATATATTTT. Translation: CASSVNGGVSGNTIYF.

The chain combines TRBV6-5 with TRBJ1-2, with 7 bases aligning to TRBD1. CDR3 length: 15 residues. The V and J ends lost 2 bases and 3 bases, in that order; junction bases with no gene match: 6. Germline V gene data show CDR1 as MNHEY and CDR2 as SVGAGI. In nucleotides, the CDR3 is TGTGCCAGCAGTTACGACAGGGCCCCCTACTATGGCTACACCTTC. Residues: CASSYDRAPYYGYTF.

This clone came up once. The genes are TRBV7-9 and TRBJ2-1; 9 bases are a match to TRBD1. This CDR3 region has 16 residues. Unmatched junction bases numbered 11, after V lost 5 bases and J lost 6 bases. The germline gives CDR1 SEHNR, CDR2 FQNEAQ (reference sequence). CDR3 protein: CASSRIQGAAANEQFF. The CDR3 DNA follows: TGTGCCAGCAGCAGGATACAGGGGGCGGCCGCCAATGAGCAGTTCTTC.

J is TRBJ1-1 and V is TRBV5-5, with a weak D call TRBD1 (6 bases). V lost 0 bases to trimming and J lost 0 bases, with 12 bases between them. Per germline, CDR1 SGHKS and CDR2 YYEKEE (reference sequence). This CDR3 spans 16 amino acids. Here the CDR3 DNA reads TGTGCCAGCAGCTTGGCTGGACAGCCTATGAACACTGAAGCTTTCTTT. Its translation is CASSLAGQPMNTEAFF.

The chain employs TRBV6-1 and TRBJ2-2; D is unresolved. Germline CDR1 reads MNHNS; CDR2 reads SASEGT. There are 17 residues in the CDR3. Between the trimmed V and J ends, which lost 4 bases and 2 bases, there was a span of 17 bases. The CDR3 loop reads CASSGQQMIRNTGELFF. In DNA form, the CDR3 reads TGTGCCAGCAGTGGTCAACAGATGATCCGAAACACCGGGGAGCTGTTTTTT.

V and J are TRBV9 and TRBJ2-3; 11 nucleotides line up with TRBD1. CDR3 length: 17 residues. The V segment lost 1 base and the J segment 2 bases; nucleotides outside the gene matches: 6. Germline lookup yields CDR1 SGDLS and CDR2 YYNGEE. The CDR3 coding sequence is TGTGCCAGCAGCGTAAGGACAGGGGGCACCCTCACAGATACGCAGTATTTT. As protein: CASSVRTGGTLTDTQYF.

The gene calls are TRBV7-2 and TRBJ1-5; D might be TRBD1 (6 bases). Trimming removed 0 bases at V and 4 bases at J, with 13 bases between. Per germline, CDR1 SGHTA and CDR2 FQGNSA. The CDR3 extends over 16 amino acids. CDR3 in DNA: TGTGCCAGCAGCTTAGCTACAGGGTCAAGGAATCAGCCCCAGCATTTT. It yields the protein CASSLATGSRNQPQHF.

The chain has TRBV6-1 and TRBJ2-3, with 9 bases identical to TRBD1. Germline trimming cut 4 bases from V and 2 bases from J; bases unmatched to any gene: 7. CDR1 is MNHNS and CDR2 is SASEGT in the germline V gene. This CDR3 region has 16 residues. CDR3 amino acids: CASSGRDREITDTQYF. The CDR3 DNA is TGTGCCAGCAGTGGCCGGGACAGGGAGATCACAGATACGCAGTATTTT.

This chain connects TRBV4-1 to TRBJ1-4, with D perhaps matching TRBD1 (6 bases). The germline gives CDR1 MGHRA, CDR2 YSYEKL. The CDR3 has 16 amino acids. V dropped 4 bases and J dropped 4 bases, with 16 bases sitting between them. The CDR3: CASSPSGQTLNEKLFF. As DNA, the CDR3 is TGCGCCAGCAGCCCCTCCGGACAGACTCTTAATGAAAAACTGTTTTTT.

The CDR3 protein is CASSPGEKLFF. As DNA, the CDR3 is TGTGCCAGCAGCCCAGGGGAGAAACTGTTTTTT. This rearrangement joins TRBV12-3 or TRBV12-4 to TRBJ1-4; D is perhaps TRBD1 (6 bases). This CDR3 has 11 residues. V was shortened by 6 bases and J by 11 bases, with 10 bases between the two germline ends.

The chain has TRBV12-3 or TRBV12-4 and TRBJ2-7; D not certain. The CDR3 has 11 residues. The V gene lost 1 base and the J gene lost 7 bases, with 5 bases spanning the gap. The CDR3 nucleotides read TGTGCCAGCAGTTTAGGGGCTGAGCAGTACTTC. This gives the protein CASSLGAEQYF.

This chain joins TRBV12-5 and TRBJ2-3, with 7 bases identical to TRBD2. The ends lost 5 bases at V and 4 bases at J; junction bases unmatched: 3. The CDR3 covers 13 residues. Per germline, CDR1 LGHNT and CDR2 FRNRAP. The CDR3 DNA reads as TGTGCTAGTGGTCCAGCGGGACCAGATACGCAGTATTTT. Residues: CASGPAGPDTQYF.

This clone was counted a few times. The chain recombines TRBV10-1 with TRBJ2-1, with D possibly TRBD1 on 5 matching bases. Germline assignment: CDR1 WNHNN and CDR2 SYGVQD (reference sequence). The CDR3 totals 11 residues. V was clipped by 4 bases and J by 7 bases, with 5 bases between them. CDR3 in DNA: TGCGCCAGCAGTGGACAGAATGAGCAGTTCTTC. Translation gives CASSGQNEQFF.

The chain couples TRBV29-1 to TRBJ2-1; 8 bases map to TRBD2. Germline CDR1 and CDR2: SQVTM and ANQGSEA. The CDR3 extends over 18 amino acids. V lost 2 bases, J lost 7 bases, and 19 bases stayed unmatched. The CDR3 reads CSVERLSLGAGVENEQFF. For the CDR3, the DNA is TGCAGCGTTGAAAGACTTAGTTTGGGAGCGGGGGTTGAGAATGAGCAGTTCTTC.

The chain combines TRBV4-2 with TRBJ2-7; D perhaps matches TRBD2 (7 bases). CDR3 length equals 16 residues. The germline gives CDR1 LGHNA, CDR2 YNFKEQ. Deletions cut 0 bases from V and 2 bases from J, with 14 bases between. The CDR3: CASSQEDGGTTYEQYF. DNA for the CDR3: TGTGCCAGCAGCCAAGAGGACGGGGGGACAACCTACGAGCAGTACTTC.

The chain employs TRBV28 and TRBJ1-1, with 7 bases aligning to TRBD1. The CDR3 runs 15 residues. With V trimmed by 6 bases and J by 4 bases, 11 bases remained unmatched. Germline V gives CDR1 MDHEN, CDR2 SYDVKM. As DNA, the CDR3 is TGTGCCAGCAGCCGTCCGACAGGGACTTCCACTGAAGCTTTCTTT. The encoded protein is CASSRPTGTSTEAFF.

The chain combines TRBV9 with TRBJ2-7, with a possible D match to TRBD2 (5 bases). Germline V gene data show CDR1 as SGDLS and CDR2 as YYNGEE. V was pared by 0 bases and J by 0 bases, with 13 bases between. The CDR3 runs to 16 residues. The CDR3 region has the DNA TGTGCCAGCAGCGTAGCTGGGCTTACTAGCTCCTACGAGCAGTACTTC. This gives the protein CASSVAGLTSSYEQYF.